Each of the 8 T cell receptor beta chains below was sequenced from the same sample in a study of radiation and T cells in renal cell carcinoma. The treatment here: 15 Gy SBRT to primary tumor, nephrectomy 4 weeks later. Produced via immunoSEQ multiplex PCR; TCRdb's table is partial and in-frame only. The sample lists under 25,000 clones; just over 60% were seen once. Sample: tumor tissue, taken from a patient whose treatment included radiotherapy and nephrectomy. The receptors stem from a woman aged 70-85 years with renal cell carcinoma.

This clone was counted once. The chain uses TRBV4-3 and TRBJ1-2; maybe TRBD1 (6 bases). The CDR3 contains 15 residues. V gave up 0 bases and J gave up 8 bases, with 16 bases separating them. Germline values: CDR1 LGHNA, CDR2 YSLEER. The CDR3 nucleotides are TGCGCCAGCAGCCAAGATAGGGCAGGGGCTCGCGGCTACACCTTC. It encodes CASSQDRAGARGYTF.

This rearrangement joins TRBV25-1 to TRBJ1-6; no reliable D call. The CDR3 has 16 amino acids. CDR1 is MGHDK and CDR2 is SYGVNS in the germline V gene. Trimming stripped 0 bases from V and 7 bases from J, with 13 bases between. The CDR3 DNA follows: TGTGCCAGCAGTGAATACCCGGGCCCCGGGAATTCACCCCTCCACTTT. Translation: CASSEYPGPGNSPLHF.

The chain couples TRBV18 to TRBJ2-5; 7 bases line up with TRBD1. V dropped 3 bases and J dropped 4; count of bases not matched to a gene: 11. There are 16 residues in the CDR3. The germline V gene encodes CDR1 KGHSH and CDR2 LQKENI. Here the CDR3 reads CASSPPRGSPTETQYF. Here the CDR3 DNA reads TGTGCCAGCTCACCGCCCAGGGGGTCCCCCACAGAGACCCAGTACTTC.

This clone was counted a few times. The CDR3 nucleotides read TGTGCCAGCAGCGTGGGACAGAGAACCTACGAGCAGTACTTC. Residues: CASSVGQRTYEQYF. The chain links TRBV5-4 to TRBJ2-7; 7 nucleotides match TRBD1. CDR1 is SGHNT and CDR2 is YYREEE in the germline V gene (reference sequence). This CDR3 is 14 amino acids long. With 4 bases clipped from V and 2 bases from J, the junction kept 6 bases outside the gene matches.

The chain couples TRBV7-2 to TRBJ1-2; 9 bases are a match to TRBD1. J gave up 1 base and V 4 bases, and 13 bases lay outside the gene matches. This CDR3 is built from 18 residues. In germline, CDR1 is SGHTA, CDR2 FQGNSA. CDR3 sequence (DNA): TGTGCCAGCAGCTCAAGTAGGGGACAGGGAAGCTTTAACTATGGCTACACCTTC. Translated: CASSSSRGQGSFNYGYTF.

This rearrangement joins TRBV5-6 to TRBJ1-2; no definite D call. The CDR3 is made up of 11 amino acids. V was trimmed by 0 bases and J by 8 bases, leaving 5 bases between them. Germline V gene data show CDR1 as SGHDT and CDR2 as YYEEEE. Written as DNA, the CDR3 is TGTGCCAGCAGCTTGGCTGGGGGCTACACCTTC. It translates to CASSLAGGYTF.

The chain is built from TRBV5-1 and TRBJ2-2; 9 bases line up with TRBD1. V was pared by 4 bases and J by 1 base, with 5 bases of the junction left unmatched. The length of the CDR3 is 16 residues. Per germline, CDR1 SGHRS and CDR2 YFSETQ. CDR3 DNA: TGCGCCAGCAGCCGAGACAGGGGGAAGAACACCGGGGAGCTGTTTTTT. The encoded protein is CASSRDRGKNTGELFF.

Comments on this clone: The junction shows a germline mismatch at one end, possibly a read error. The CDR3 DNA reads as TGTGCTAGCAGCTTAGCGTTGGGACAGGGAAATGAGCAGTTCTTC. It codes for CASSLALGQGNEQFF. The chain links TRBV7-7 to TRBJ2-1; 9 nucleotides line up with TRBD1. The CDR3 has 15 amino acids. Looked up from germline, CDR1 is SSHAT and CDR2 is FNYEAQ (reference sequence).